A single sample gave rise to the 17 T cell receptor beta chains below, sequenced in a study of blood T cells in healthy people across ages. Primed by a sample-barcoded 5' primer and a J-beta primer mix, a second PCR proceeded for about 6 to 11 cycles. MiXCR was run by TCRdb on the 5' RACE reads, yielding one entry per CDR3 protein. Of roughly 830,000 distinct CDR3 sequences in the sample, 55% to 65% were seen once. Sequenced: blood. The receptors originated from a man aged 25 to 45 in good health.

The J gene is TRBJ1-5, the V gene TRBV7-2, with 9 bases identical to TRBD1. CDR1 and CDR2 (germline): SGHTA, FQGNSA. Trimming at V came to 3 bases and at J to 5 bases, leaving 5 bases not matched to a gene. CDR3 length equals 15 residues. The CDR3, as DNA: TGTGCCAGCAGCTTTGACAGGGGGTTATATCAGCCCCAGCATTTT. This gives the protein CASSFDRGLYQPQHF.

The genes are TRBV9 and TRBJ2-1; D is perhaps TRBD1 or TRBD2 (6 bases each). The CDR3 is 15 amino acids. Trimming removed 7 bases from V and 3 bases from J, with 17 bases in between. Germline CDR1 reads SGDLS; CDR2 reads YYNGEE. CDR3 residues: CASSPRGLGYNEQFF. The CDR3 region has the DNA TGTGCCAGCTCCCCCCGGGGGCTGGGCTACAATGAGCAGTTCTTC.

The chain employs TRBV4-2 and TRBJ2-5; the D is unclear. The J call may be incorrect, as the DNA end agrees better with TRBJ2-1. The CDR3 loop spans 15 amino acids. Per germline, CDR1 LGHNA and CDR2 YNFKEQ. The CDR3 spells CASSQDLGKQETQFF. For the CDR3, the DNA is TGTGCCAGCAGCCAAGATCTAGGGAAGCAAGAGACCCAGTTCTTC.

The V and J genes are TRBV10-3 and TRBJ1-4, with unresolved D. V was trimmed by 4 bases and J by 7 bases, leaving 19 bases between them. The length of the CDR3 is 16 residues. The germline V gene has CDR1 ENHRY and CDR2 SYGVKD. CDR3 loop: CAISGPDGEGGEKLFF. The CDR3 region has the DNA TGTGCCATCAGTGGCCCTGACGGGGAAGGTGGTGAAAAACTGTTTTTT.

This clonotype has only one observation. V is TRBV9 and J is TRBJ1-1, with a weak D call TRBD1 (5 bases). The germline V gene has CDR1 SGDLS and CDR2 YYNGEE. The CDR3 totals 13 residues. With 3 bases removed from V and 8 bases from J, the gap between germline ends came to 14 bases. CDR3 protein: CASSGREIPEAFF. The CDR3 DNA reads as TGTGCCAGCAGCGGCAGGGAAATCCCAGAAGCTTTCTTT.

The CDR3 region has the DNA TGTGCCAGCAGCGTAGCGGCAGGCCTGAACACTGAAGCTTTCTTT. Translated, it gives CASSVAAGLNTEAFF. The chain is built from TRBV9 and TRBJ1-1, with D unclear. Germline loops: CDR1 SGDLS, CDR2 YYNGEE. This CDR3 comprises 15 residues. Trimming took 0 bases from V and 0 from J, leaving 9 bases between them.

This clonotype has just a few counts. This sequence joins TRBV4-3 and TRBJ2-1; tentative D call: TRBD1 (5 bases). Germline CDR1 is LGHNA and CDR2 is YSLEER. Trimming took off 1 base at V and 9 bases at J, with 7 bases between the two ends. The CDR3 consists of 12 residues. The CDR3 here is CASSQGTLEQFF. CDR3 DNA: TGCGCCAGCAGCCAAGGGACACTTGAGCAGTTCTTC.

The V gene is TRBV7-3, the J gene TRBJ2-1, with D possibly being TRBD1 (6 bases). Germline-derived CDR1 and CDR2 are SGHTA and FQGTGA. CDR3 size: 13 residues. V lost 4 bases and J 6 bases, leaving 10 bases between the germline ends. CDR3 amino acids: CASSSGQLNEQFF. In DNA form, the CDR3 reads TGTGCCAGCAGCTCCGGACAGCTCAATGAGCAGTTCTTC.

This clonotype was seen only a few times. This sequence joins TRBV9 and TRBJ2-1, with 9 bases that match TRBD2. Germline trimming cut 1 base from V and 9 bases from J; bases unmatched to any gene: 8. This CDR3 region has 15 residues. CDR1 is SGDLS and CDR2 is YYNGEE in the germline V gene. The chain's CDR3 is CASSVYGGGEGEQFF. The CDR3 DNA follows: TGTGCCAGCAGCGTATATGGCGGGGGGGAGGGTGAGCAGTTCTTC.

CDR3 loop: CSARDGRAGNEQYF. The DNA of the CDR3 is TGCAGTGCTAGAGATGGGCGGGCAGGGAACGAGCAGTACTTC. This rearrangement joins TRBV20-1 to TRBJ2-7; either TRBD1 or TRBD2 may fit D (5 bases each). V was clipped by 0 bases and J by 5 bases, with 14 bases between them. Germline V gene sequence: CDR1 DFQATT, CDR2 SNEGSKA (reference sequence). This CDR3 comprises 14 residues.

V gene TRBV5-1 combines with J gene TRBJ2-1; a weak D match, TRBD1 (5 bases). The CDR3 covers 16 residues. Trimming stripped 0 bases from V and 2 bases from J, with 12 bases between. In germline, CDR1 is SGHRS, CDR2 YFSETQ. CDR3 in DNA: TGCGCCAGCAGCTTGGGACAGATGGGGCCCTACAATGAGCAGTTCTTC. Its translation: CASSLGQMGPYNEQFF.

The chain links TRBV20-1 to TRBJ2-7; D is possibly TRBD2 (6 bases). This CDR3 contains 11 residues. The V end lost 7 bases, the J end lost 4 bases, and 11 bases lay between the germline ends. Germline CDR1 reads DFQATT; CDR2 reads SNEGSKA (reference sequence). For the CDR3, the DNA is TGCAGTGGGGGGGTCTCGTACGAGCAGTACTTC. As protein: CSGGVSYEQYF.

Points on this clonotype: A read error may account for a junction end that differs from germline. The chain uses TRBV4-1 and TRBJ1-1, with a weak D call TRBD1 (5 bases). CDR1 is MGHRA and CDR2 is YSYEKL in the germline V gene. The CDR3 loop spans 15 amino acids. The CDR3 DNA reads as TGCACCAGCAGCCAAGTAGGATCGCAGGGCACTGAAGCTTTCTTT. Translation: CTSSQVGSQGTEAFF.

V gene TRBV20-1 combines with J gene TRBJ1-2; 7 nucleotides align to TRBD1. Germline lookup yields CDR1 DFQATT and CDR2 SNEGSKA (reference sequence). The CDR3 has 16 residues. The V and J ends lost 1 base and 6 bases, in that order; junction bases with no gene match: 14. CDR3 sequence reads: CSARGLVGQERDGYTF. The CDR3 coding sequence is TGCAGTGCTAGAGGGTTGGTAGGACAGGAGAGGGATGGCTACACCTTC.

The CDR3 coding sequence is TGCAGTGCTATGGGACAGGGGGCCTACAATGAGCAGTTCTTC. Translation gives CSAMGQGAYNEQFF. The chain carries TRBV20-1 and TRBJ2-1; TRBD1 matches 11 bases. Germline V gene data show CDR1 as DFQATT and CDR2 as SNEGSKA (reference sequence). V shed 4 bases, J shed 2 bases, and the junction held 1 base outside the gene matches. The CDR3 has 14 residues.

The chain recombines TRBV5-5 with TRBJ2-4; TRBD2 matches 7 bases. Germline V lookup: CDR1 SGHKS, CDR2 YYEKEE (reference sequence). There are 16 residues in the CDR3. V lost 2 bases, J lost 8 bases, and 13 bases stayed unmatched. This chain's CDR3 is CASSFQLAGLRYIQYF. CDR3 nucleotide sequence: TGTGCCAGCAGCTTTCAATTAGCGGGCTTGAGGTACATTCAGTACTTC.

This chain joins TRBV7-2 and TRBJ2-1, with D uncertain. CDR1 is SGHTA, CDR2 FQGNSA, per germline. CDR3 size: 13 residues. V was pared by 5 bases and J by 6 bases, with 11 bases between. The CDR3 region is CASSAGPANEQFF. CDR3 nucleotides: TGTGCCAGCAGCGCAGGACCTGCCAATGAGCAGTTCTTC.